The T cell receptor beta chain under discussion was sequenced for a study of molecular identifiers for immune sequencing clone quantification. Study-wide results and caveats: Sizes of clones that are highly expanded could be underestimated (if identical TCR molecules share a barcode). Effector cells kept over 97% of their molecules in clones above 20 RNA copies, while naive cells kept under 1% there. Researchers reportedly could pick up spiked Jurkat TCR RNA from one cell mixed into one million naive cells.

There are 18 residues in the CDR3. CDR1 is LGHNA, CDR2 YSLEER, per germline. The junction had 11 bases not matched to a gene; V was cut back by 3 bases and J by 0 bases. Each CDR3 protein is one row after TCRdb ran MiXCR on the PCR reads. The table shows about 40,000 distinct CDR3 sequences, with about 18% occurring only once. CD8+CD4-CCR7+CD45RA+ cells were sorted as naive CD8 T cells. This clonotype has a count of ten or more. Its antigen is unknown. The sequence derives from a human donor in good health. Some libraries in this study had Jurkat cell RNA spiked in. Sequenced material: naive CD8+ T cells from blood, with Jurkat cell RNA spiked in. Subset given: FACS-sorted CD8+CD4-CCR7+CD45RA+ naive T cells. This chain uses TRBV4-3 with TRBJ2-7, with 10 bases fitting TRBD2. The CDR3 spells CASSQERTSGPSSYEQYF. The DNA for the CDR3 is TGCGCCAGCAGCCAGGAGCGGACTAGCGGTCCTAGCTCCTACGAGCAGTACTTC.